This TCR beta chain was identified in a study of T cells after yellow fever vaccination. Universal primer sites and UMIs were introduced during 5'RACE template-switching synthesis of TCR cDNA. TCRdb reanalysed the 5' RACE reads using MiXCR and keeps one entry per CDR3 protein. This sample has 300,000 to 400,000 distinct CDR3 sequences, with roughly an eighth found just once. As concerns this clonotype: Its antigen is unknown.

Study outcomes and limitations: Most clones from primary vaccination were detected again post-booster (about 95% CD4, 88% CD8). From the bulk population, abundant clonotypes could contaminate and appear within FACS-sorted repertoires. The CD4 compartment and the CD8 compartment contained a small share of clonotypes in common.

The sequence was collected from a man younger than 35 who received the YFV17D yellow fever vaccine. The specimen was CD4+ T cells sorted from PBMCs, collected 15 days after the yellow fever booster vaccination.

The CDR3 region has the DNA TGTGCCACCAGCAGGGGAGCGGGGCTGAAGGATACGCAGTATTTT. It specifies CATSRGAGLKDTQYF. V gene TRBV15 combines with J gene TRBJ2-3; TRBD2 agrees at 7 bases. V gave up 3 bases and J gave up 6 bases; unmatched junction bases: 9. The CDR3 runs to 15 residues. Germline V lookup: CDR1 LNHNV, CDR2 YYDKDF (reference sequence).